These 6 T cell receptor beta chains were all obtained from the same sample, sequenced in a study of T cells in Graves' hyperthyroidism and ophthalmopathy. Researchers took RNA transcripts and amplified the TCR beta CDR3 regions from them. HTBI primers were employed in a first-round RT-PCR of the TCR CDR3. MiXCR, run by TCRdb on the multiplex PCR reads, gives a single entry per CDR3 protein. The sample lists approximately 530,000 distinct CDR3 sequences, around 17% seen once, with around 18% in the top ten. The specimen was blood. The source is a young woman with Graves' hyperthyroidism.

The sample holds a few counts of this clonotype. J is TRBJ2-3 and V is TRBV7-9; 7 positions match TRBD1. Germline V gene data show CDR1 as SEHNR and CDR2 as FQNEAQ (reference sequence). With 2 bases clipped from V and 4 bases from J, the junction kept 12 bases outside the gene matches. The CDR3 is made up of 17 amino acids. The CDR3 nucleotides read TGTGCCAGCAGCTTAATTTTAGGGGGCAGCGTGGCAGATACGCAGTATTTT. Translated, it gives CASSLILGGSVADTQYF.

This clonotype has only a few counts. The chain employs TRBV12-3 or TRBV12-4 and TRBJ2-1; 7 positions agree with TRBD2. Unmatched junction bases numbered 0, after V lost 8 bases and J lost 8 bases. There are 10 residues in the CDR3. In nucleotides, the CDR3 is TGTGCCAGCGGGGGGGATGAGCAGTTCTTC. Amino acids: CASGGDEQFF.

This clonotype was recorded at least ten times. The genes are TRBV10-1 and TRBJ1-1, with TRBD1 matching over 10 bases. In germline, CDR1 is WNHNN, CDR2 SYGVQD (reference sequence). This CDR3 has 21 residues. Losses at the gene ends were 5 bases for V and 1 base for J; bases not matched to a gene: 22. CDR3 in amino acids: CASSPQPGQGSRLERNTEAFF. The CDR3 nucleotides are TGCGCCAGCAGTCCGCAACCGGGACAGGGGAGTCGCCTGGAGAGGAACACTGAAGCTTTCTTT.

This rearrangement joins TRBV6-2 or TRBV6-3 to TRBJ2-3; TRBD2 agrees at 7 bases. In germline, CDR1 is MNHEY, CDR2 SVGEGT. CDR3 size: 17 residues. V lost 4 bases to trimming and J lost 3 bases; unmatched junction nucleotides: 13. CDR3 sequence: CASSCSRGGGRTDTQYF. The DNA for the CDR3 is TGTGCCAGCAGTTGCTCACGTGGGGGGGGACGGACAGATACGCAGTATTTT.

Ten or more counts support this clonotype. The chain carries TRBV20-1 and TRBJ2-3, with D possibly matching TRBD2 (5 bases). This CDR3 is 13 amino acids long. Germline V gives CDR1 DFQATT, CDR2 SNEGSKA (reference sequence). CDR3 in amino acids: CSSLGAGTDTQYF. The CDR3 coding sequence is TGCAGCTCCCTGGGAGCAGGCACAGATACGCAGTATTTT.

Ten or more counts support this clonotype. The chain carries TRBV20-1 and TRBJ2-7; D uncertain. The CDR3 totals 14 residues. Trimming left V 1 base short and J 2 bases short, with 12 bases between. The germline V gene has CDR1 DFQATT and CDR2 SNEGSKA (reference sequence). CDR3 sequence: CSARGHRSTYEQYF. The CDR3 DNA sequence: TGCAGTGCTAGAGGGCACAGATCTACCTACGAGCAGTACTTC.